The 3 T cell receptor beta chains below were found in one sample sequenced in a study of shared clonotypes between healthy human individuals. Profiled with immunoSEQ multiplex PCR; TCRdb holds only in-frame clones, not every one. Of about 2.4 million clones listed, more than 90% are singletons. What was sequenced was naive CD4+ T cells sorted from blood. Subset in this sample: CD45RA+ positively selected. Every receptor here comes from a man younger than 30 in good health.

The CDR3 nucleotides are TGTGCCAGCAGCTTAGTTTCAGGGGGCCCACAGTACTTC. Residues: CASSLVSGGPQYF. The chain carries TRBV7-9 and TRBJ2-7; 8 positions agree with TRBD1. Germline V gene lookup returns CDR1 SEHNR and CDR2 FQNEAQ (reference sequence). The CDR3 loop spans 13 amino acids. Germline trimming cut 1 base from V and 10 bases from J; bases unmatched to any gene: 6.

The V call is TRBV13, the J call TRBJ2-7; TRBD2 aligns across 12 bases. The V and J ends lost 5 bases and 3 bases, in that order; junction bases with no gene match: 32. The CDR3 has 24 amino acids. Germline assignment: CDR1 PRHDT and CDR2 FYEKMQ (reference sequence). CDR3 bases: TGTGCCAGCAGCCAGAGATTCCGGGACAGAGTTCGCGTGACTAGCGGGAGCCCCAACTACGAGCAGTACTTC. Its protein is CASSQRFRDRVRVTSGSPNYEQYF.

V and J are TRBV5-8 and TRBJ1-2; D is ambiguous. This CDR3 comprises 14 residues. The germline V gene encodes CDR1 SGHTS and CDR2 YDEGEE. The V and J ends lost 4 bases and 2 bases respectively, with 12 bases between them. In DNA, the CDR3 is TGTGCCAGCAGCAACTCGTTCCTAAACTATGGCTACACCTTC. Encoded protein: CASSNSFLNYGYTF.